Sequencing of this TCR beta chain was carried out in a study of cytomegalovirus exposure and HLA in healthy donors. 13 Jbeta primers and 60 Vbeta primers were used for the PCR. The repertoire was sequenced with immunoSEQ multiplex PCR; TCRdb's copy has only in-frame clones and lacks some. The table lists around 110,000 clones, over 60% of them singletons. The sample taken for sequencing was PBMCs. This sequence was found in a woman between 18 and 29 years old in good health and CMV-seropositive.

The DNA of the CDR3 is TGTGCCAGCAGTGAATATGTGGGACAGGCCCATGAAAAACTGTTTTTT. It is translated as CASSEYVGQAHEKLFF. The chain joins TRBV25-1 to TRBJ1-4, with TRBD1 matching over 8 bases. V lost 0 bases and J lost 6; bases outside the gene matches: 6. The germline gives CDR1 MGHDK, CDR2 SYGVNS. CDR3 length: 16 residues.